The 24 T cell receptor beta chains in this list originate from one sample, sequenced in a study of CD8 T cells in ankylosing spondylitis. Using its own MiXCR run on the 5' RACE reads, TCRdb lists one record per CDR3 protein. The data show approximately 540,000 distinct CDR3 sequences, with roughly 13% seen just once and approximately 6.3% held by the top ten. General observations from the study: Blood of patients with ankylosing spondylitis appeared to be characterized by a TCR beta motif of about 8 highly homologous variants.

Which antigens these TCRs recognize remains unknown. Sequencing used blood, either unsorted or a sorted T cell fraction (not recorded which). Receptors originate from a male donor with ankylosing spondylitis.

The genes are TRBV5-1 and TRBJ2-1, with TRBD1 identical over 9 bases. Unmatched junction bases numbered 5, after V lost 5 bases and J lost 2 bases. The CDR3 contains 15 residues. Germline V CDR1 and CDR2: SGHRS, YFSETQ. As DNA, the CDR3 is TGCGCCAGCAGGCCCGGGACAGGGCCCTACAATGAGCAGTTCTTC. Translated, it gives CASRPGTGPYNEQFF. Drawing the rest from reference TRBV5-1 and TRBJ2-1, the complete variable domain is KAGVTQTPRYLIKTRGQQVTLSCSPISGHRSVSWYQQTPGQGLQFLFEYFSETQRNKGNFPGRFSGRQFSNSRSEMNVSTLELGDSALYLCASRPGTGPYNEQFFGPGTRLTVL.

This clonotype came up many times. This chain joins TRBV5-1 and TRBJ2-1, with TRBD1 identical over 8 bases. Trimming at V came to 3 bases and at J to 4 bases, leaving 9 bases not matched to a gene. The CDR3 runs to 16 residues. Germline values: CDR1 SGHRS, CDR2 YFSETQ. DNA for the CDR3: TGCGCCAGCAGCTCCTTAGGGGACAGGCCTTACAATGAGCAGTTCTTC. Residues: CASSSLGDRPYNEQFF.

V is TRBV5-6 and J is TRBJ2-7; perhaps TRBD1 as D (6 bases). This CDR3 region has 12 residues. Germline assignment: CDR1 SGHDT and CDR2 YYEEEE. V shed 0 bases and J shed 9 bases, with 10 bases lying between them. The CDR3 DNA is TGTGCCAGCAGCTTGGCCTCAGGGGTGCAGTACGTC. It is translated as CASSLASGVQYV.

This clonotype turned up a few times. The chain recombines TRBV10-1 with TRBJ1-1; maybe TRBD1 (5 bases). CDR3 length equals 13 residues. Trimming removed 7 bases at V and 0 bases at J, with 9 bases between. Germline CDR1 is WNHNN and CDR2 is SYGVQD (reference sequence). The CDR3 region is CASKRQMNTEAFF. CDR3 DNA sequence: TGCGCCAGCAAGCGACAGATGAACACTGAAGCTTTCTTT.

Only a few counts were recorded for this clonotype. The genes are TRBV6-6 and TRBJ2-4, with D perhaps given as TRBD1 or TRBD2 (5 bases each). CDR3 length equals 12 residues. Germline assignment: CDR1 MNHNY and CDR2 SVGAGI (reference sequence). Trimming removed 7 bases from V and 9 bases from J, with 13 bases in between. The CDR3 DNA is TGTGCCAGCATGGGGGACGGTGGCATTCAGTACTTC. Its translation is CASMGDGGIQYF.

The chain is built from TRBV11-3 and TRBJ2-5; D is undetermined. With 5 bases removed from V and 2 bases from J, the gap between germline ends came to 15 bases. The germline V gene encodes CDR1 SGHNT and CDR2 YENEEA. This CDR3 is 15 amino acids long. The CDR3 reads CASSLQGWRQETQYF. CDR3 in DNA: TGTGCCAGCAGCCTCCAAGGTTGGCGTCAAGAGACCCAGTACTTC.

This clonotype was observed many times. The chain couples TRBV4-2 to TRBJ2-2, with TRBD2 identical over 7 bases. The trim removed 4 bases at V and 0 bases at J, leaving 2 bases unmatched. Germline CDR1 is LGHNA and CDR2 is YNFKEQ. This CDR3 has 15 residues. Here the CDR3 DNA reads TGTGCCAGCAGCCGGCTAGCGGCGAACACCGGGGAGCTGTTTTTT. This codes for CASSRLAANTGELFF.

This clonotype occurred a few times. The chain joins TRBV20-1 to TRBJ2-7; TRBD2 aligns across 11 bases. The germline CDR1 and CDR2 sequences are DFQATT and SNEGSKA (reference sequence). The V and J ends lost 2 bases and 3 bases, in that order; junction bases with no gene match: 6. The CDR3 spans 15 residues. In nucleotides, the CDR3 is TGCAGTGCTAGATCTGGGACTAGCGGCCACTACGAGCAGTACTTC. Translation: CSARSGTSGHYEQYF.

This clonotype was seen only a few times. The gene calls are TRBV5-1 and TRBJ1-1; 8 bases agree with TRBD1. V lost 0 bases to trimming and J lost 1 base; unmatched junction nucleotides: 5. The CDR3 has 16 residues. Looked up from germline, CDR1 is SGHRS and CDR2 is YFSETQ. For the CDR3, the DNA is TGCGCCAGCAGCTTGGGGGCAGGGGGCGGGAACACTGAAGCTTTCTTT. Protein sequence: CASSLGAGGGNTEAFF.

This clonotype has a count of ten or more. The CDR3 nucleotides are TGCGCCAGCAGCCCACCCGGGGGCAATCAGCCCCAGCATTTT. It translates to CASSPPGGNQPQHF. This chain links TRBV4-1 with TRBJ1-5; the D is unclear. In germline, CDR1 is MGHRA, CDR2 YSYEKL. V was cut by 4 bases and J by 2 bases, with 9 bases left in between. The CDR3 extends over 14 amino acids.

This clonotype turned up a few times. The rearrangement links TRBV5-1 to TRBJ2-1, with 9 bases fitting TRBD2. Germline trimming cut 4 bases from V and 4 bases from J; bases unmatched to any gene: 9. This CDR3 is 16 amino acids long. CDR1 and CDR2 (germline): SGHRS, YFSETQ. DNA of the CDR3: TGCGCCAGCAGCCCTGCGGTGCGGGAGGGTTACAATGAGCAGTTCTTC. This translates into CASSPAVREGYNEQFF.

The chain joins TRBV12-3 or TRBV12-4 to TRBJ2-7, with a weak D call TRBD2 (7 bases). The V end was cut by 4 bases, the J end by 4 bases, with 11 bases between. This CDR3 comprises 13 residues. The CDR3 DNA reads TGTGCCAGCAGTTCTGGGGGGGCTTACGAGCAGTACGTC. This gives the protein CASSSGGAYEQYV.

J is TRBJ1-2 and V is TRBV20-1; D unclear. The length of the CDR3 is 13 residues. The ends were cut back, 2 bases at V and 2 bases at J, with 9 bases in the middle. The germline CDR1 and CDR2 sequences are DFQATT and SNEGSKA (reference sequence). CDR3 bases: TGCAGTGCTAGAATAGCAGGAAACTATGGCTACACCTTC. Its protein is CSARIAGNYGYTF.

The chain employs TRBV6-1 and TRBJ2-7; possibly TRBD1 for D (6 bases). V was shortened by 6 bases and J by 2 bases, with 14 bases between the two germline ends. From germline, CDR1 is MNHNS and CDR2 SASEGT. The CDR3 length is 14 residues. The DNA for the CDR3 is TGTGCCAGCAGGACGACAGGTTCCACCTACGAGCAGTACGTC. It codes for CASRTTGSTYEQYV.

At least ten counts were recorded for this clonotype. The CDR3 nucleotides are TGCGCCAGCAAAGAGAACACCGGGGAGCTGTTTTTT. Translated: CASKENTGELFF. The chain joins TRBV5-1 to TRBJ2-2; D is unclear. CDR3 length: 12 amino acids. V was trimmed by 6 bases and J by 1 base, leaving 4 bases between them. Germline CDR1 and CDR2: SGHRS and YFSETQ.

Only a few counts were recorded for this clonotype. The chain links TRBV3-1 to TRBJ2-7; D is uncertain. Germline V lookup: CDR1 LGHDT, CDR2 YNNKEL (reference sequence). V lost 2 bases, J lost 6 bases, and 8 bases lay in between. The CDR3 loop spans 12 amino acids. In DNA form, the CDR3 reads TGTGCCAGCAGCCAATTATCTAGCGAGCAGTACTTC. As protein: CASSQLSSEQYF.

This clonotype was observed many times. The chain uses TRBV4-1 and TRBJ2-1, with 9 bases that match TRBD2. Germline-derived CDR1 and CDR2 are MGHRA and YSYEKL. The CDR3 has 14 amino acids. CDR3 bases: TGCGTCCAGGGGGATAGCGGGAGTCGTGGTGAGCAGTTCTTC. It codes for CVQGDSGSRGEQFF.

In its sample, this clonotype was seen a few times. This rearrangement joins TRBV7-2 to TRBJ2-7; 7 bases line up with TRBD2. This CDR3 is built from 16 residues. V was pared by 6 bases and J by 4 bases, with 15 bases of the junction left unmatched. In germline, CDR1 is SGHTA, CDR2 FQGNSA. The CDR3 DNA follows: TGTGCCAGCAGTAGCTTAGAATCAGCGGGAATATACGAGCAGTACTTC. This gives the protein CASSSLESAGIYEQYF.

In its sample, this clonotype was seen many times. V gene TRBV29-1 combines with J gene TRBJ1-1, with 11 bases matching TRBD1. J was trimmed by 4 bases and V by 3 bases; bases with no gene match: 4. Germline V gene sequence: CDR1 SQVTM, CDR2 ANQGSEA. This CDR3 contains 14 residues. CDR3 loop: CSVDPDRGPTEAFF. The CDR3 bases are TGCAGCGTTGACCCGGACAGGGGGCCCACTGAAGCTTTCTTT.

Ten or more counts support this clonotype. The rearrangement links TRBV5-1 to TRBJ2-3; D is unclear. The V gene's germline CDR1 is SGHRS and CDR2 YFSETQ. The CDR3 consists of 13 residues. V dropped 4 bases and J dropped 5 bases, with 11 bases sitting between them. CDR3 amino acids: CASSQLTRDTQYF. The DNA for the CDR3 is TGCGCCAGCAGCCAACTGACCAGAGATACGCAGTATTTT.

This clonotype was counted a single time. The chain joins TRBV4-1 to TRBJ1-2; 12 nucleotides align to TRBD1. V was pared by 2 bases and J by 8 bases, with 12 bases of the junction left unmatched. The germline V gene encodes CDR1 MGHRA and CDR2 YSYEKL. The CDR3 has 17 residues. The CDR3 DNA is TGCGCCAGCAGCCAACCGACCGGGACAGGGGGCGATGAGGGCTACACCTTC. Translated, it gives CASSQPTGTGGDEGYTF.

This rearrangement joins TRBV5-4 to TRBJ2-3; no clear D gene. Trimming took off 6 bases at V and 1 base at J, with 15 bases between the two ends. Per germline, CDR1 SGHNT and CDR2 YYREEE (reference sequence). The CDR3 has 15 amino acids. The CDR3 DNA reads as TGTGCCAGCACCTCTAAGGGTTATGGCACAGATACGCAGTATTTT. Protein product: CASTSKGYGTDTQYF. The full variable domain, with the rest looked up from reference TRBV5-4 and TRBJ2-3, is ETGVTQSPTHLIKTRGQQVTLRCSSQSGHNTVSWYQQALGQGPQFIFQYYREEENGRGNFPPRFSGLQFPNYSSELNVNALELDDSALYLCASTSKGYGTDTQYFGPGTRLTVL.

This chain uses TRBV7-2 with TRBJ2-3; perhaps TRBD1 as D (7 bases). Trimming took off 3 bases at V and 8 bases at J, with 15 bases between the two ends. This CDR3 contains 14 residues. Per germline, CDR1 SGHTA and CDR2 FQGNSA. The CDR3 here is CASSFSQQGGTQYF. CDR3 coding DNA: TGTGCCAGCAGCTTTTCGCAGCAGGGGGGTACGCAGTATTTT.

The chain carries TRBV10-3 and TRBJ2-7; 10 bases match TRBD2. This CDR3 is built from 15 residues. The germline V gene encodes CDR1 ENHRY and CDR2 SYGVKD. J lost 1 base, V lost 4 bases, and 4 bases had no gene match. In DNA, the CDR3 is TGTGCCATCAGTGGGACTAGCGGACTTTCCTACGAGCAGTACTTC. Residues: CAISGTSGLSYEQYF.